This TCR beta chain was obtained from a study of T-cell memory formation after mild COVID-19. This clonotype has a handful of counts. TCRdb fed the 5' RACE reads into MiXCR, producing one record per CDR3 protein. The sample records 250,000 to 300,000 distinct CDR3 sequences, around 15% being singletons. The CDR3 is made up of 13 amino acids. The germline V gene has CDR1 MNHNS and CDR2 SASEGT. V lost 4 bases, J lost 6 bases, and 10 bases lay in between. The sequence derives from a man aged 18 to 35 who had mild COVID-19 (a few samples of this study predate the infection). Cell type and time point are not known. The chain employs TRBV6-1 and TRBJ2-1; D is ambiguous. Sequenced: PBMCs or a T cell subset sorted from them (not recorded which). The CDR3 sequence: CASSAPIFNEQFF. CDR3 DNA: TGTGCCAGCAGTGCCCCGATATTCAATGAGCAGTTCTTC.